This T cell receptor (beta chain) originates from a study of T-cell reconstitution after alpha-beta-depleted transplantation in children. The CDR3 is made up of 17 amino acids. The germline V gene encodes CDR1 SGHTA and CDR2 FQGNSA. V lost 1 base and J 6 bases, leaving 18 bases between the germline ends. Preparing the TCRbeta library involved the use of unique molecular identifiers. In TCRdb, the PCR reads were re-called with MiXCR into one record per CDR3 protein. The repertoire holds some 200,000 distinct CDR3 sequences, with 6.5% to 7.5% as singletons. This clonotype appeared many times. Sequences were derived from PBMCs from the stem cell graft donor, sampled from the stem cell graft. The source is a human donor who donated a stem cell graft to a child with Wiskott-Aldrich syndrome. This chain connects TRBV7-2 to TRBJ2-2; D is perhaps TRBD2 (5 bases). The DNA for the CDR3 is TGTGCCAGCAGCTTAGGCTCAGCCCGCGGGTTAGCCGGGGAGCTGTTTTTT. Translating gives CASSLGSARGLAGELFF.